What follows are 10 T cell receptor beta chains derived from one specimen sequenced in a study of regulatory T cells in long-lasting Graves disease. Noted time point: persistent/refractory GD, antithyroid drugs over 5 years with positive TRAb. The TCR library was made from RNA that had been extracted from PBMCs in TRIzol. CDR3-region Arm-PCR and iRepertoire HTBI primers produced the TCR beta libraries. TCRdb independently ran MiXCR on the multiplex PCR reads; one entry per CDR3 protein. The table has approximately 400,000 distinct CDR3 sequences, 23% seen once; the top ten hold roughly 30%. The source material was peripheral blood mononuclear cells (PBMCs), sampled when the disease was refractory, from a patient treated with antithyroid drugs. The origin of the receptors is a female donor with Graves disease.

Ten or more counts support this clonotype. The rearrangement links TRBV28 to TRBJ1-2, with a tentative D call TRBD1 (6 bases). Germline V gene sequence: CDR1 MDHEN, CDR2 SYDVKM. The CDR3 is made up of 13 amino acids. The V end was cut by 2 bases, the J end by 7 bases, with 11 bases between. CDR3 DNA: TGTGCCAGCAGTTTACCAGGGGAGGGTGGCTACACCTTC. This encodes CASSLPGEGGYTF.

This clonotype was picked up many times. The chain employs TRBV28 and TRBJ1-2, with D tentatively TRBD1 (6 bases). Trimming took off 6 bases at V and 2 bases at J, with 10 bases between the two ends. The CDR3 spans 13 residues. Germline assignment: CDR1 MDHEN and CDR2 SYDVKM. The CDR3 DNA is TGTGCCAGCAGCCCCACAGGGAACTATGGCTACACCTTC. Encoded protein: CASSPTGNYGYTF.

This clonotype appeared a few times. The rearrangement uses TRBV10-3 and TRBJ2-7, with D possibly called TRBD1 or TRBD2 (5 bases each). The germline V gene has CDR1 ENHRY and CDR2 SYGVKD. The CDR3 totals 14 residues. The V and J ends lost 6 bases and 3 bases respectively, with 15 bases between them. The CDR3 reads CAISPSGRIYEQYF. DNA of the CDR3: TGTGCCATCAGCCCTTCGGGACGGATCTACGAGCAGTACTTC.

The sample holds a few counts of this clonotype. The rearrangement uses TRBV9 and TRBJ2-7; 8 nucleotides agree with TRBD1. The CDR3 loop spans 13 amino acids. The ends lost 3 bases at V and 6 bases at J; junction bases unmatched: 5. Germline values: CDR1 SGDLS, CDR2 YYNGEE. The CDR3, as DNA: TGTGCCAGCAGCGAATCGACAGGGGTCGAGCAGTACTTC. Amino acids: CASSESTGVEQYF.

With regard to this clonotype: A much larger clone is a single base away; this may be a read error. CDR3 sequence: CASSYLLGDPYEQFF. CDR3 DNA sequence: TGTGCCAGCAGTTACCTCCTCGGCGACCCATACGAGCAGTTCTTC. The chain uses TRBV6-9 and TRBJ2-1; no clear D. CDR1 is MNHGY and CDR2 is SVAAGI in the germline V gene. This CDR3 region has 15 residues. V lost 3 bases, J lost 10 bases, and 19 bases lay in between.

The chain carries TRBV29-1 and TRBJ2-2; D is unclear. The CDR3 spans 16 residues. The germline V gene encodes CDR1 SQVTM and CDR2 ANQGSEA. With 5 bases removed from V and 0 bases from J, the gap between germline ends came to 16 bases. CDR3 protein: CSVPRAAGTNTGELFF. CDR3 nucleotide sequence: TGCAGCGTTCCCCGTGCGGCCGGCACGAACACCGGGGAGCTGTTTTTT.

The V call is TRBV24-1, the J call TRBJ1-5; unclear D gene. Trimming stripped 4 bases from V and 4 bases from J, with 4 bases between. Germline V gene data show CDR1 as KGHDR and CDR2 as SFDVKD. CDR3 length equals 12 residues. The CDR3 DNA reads TGTGCCACCAGTGAGGCGAATCAGCCCCAGCATTTT. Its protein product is CATSEANQPQHF.

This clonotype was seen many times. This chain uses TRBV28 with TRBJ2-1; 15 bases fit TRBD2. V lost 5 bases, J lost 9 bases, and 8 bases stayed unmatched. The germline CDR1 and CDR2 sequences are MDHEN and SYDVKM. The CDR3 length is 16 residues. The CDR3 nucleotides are TGTGCCAGCAGTACCCCCGGACTAGCGGGAGGGTTTGAGCAGTTCTTC. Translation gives CASSTPGLAGGFEQFF. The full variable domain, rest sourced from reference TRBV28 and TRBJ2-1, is DVKVTQSSRYLVKRTGEKVFLECVQDMDHENMFWYRQDPGLGLRLIYFSYDVKMKEKGDIPEGYSVSREKKERFSLILESASTNQTSMYLCASSTPGLAGGFEQFFGPGTRLTVL.

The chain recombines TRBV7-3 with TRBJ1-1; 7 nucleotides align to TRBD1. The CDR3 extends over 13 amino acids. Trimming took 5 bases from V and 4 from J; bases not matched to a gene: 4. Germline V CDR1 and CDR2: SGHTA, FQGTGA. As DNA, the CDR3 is TGTGCCAGCAGCGATCAGGGGGGCACTGAAGCTTTCTTT. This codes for CASSDQGGTEAFF.

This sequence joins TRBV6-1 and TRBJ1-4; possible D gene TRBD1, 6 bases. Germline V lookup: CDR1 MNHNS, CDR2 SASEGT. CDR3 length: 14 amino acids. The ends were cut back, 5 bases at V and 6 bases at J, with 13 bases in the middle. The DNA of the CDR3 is TGTGCCAGCAGTAATCCGGACAGATATGAAAAACTGTTTTTT. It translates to CASSNPDRYEKLFF.